Sequencing of this TCR beta chain was carried out in a study of T cells after posttransplantation cyclophosphamide. Study conclusions and caveats: After PTCy, TRB diversity resembled that of CNI/methotrexate controls.

A marrow graft followed busulfan-fludarabine conditioning, with cyclophosphamide on days +3 and +4. Notes on this clone: Its specificity is not known.

Per germline, CDR1 MDHEN and CDR2 SYDVKM. The CDR3 covers 12 residues. V was pared by 7 bases and J by 7 bases, with 8 bases between. Profiling relied on immunoSEQ multiplex PCR, and the TCRdb table lists in-frame clones only, not all of them. Among around 37,000 clones listed, around 80% were seen once. This specimen consisted of CD4+ T cells sorted from blood, obtained around 2,000 days after a stem cell transplant with posttransplant cyclophosphamide. The receptor was isolated from a female patient in her 40s who received an allogeneic stem cell transplant from a related donor, was CMV-positive, and had no GVHD. The graft donor may have given rise to some T cells. This sequence joins TRBV28 and TRBJ1-6; D possibly corresponds to TRBD1 (5 bases). The CDR3 loop reads CASTGVNSPLHF. The CDR3 DNA reads as TGTGCCAGCACGGGGGTCAATTCACCCCTCCACTTT.